The rows below give T cell receptor beta chains drawn from one sample of a study of tumor-infiltrating lymphocytes in primary liver carcinoma. TCRdb re-derived calls from the multiplex PCR reads in MiXCR, one entry per CDR3 protein. The sample lists 150,000 to 200,000 distinct CDR3 sequences, about 61% occurring once. What was sequenced was peripheral blood. Receptors originate from an older woman with primary liver carcinoma and hepatitis B virus infection. The CDR3 runs from the conserved cysteine through the conserved F or W. Each record gives: J gene, clone size, V gene, D gene, CDR3 protein, CDR3 DNA. The D gene is left open where the match is weak. The size of a clone is reported for some rows only, either as once, few or many, or as a class for expanded clones.

TRBJ1-4	many	TRBV6-5	TRBD1	CASSYLSGGDEKLFF	TGTGCCAGCAGTTATCTATCAGGGGGGGATGAAAAACTGTTTTTT
TRBJ1-5	-	TRBV6-5	TRBD1	CASSDRGVLDSNQSQHF	TGTGCCAGCAGTGACAGGGGGGTATTGGATAGCAATCAGTCCCAGCATTTT
TRBJ2-1	many	TRBV10-3	-	CAISESRGTLSDNEQFF	TGTGCCATCAGTGAGTCACGCGGGACACTTTCCGACAATGAGCAGTTCTTC
TRBJ2-1	many	TRBV7-9	TRBD2	CASSSPSSGRASEQFF	TGTGCCAGCAGCTCACCTTCTAGCGGGAGGGCCAGCGAGCAGTTCTTC
TRBJ1-1	-	TRBV11-2	TRBD1	CAISLGGGVNTEAFF	TGTGCCATCAGCTTAGGGGGCGGGGTGAACACTGAAGCTTTCTTT
TRBJ1-1	many	TRBV11-2	-	CASSFSREVNTEAFF	TGTGCCAGCAGCTTTAGTCGGGAAGTGAACACTGAAGCTTTCTTT
TRBJ2-1	few	TRBV7-8	TRBD2	CASSSGLAAYNEQFF	TGTGCCAGCAGCTCAGGACTAGCGGCCTACAATGAGCAGTTCTTC
TRBJ2-4	many	TRBV6-5	TRBD1	CASQSRQGAWDIQYF	TGTGCCAGCCAGAGCCGGCAGGGGGCTTGGGACATTCAGTACTTC
TRBJ1-1	-	TRBV30	TRBD1	CAWRIPDRGSTEAFF	TGTGCCTGGAGGATACCGGACAGGGGATCGACTGAAGCTTTCTTT
TRBJ2-2	many	TRBV12-3/TRBV12-4	-	CASSLGGVGYTGELFF	TGTGCCAGCAGTTTAGGGGGCGTTGGATACACCGGGGAGCTGTTTTTT